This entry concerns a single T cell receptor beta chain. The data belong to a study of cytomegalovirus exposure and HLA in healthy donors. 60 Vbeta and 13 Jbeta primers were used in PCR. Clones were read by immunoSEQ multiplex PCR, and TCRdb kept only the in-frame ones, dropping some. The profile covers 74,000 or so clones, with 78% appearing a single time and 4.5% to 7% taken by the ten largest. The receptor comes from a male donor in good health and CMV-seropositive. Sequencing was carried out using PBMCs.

For the CDR3, the DNA is TGTGCCGGCAAGACAGGGCGTAATGAAAAACTGTTTTTT. Its protein is CAGKTGRNEKLFF. This chain joins TRBV28 and TRBJ1-4; 7 positions match TRBD1. CDR3 length equals 13 residues. Germline lookup yields CDR1 MDHEN and CDR2 SYDVKM. V gave up 11 bases and J gave up 4 bases; unmatched junction bases: 7.